This TCR beta chain was retrieved from a study of chemoradiotherapy in HPV16-positive cancers (dated by TCRdb to the early 2020s). General notes on the study: Functional T-cell assays on cells from a couple of HPV16-positive patients defined candidate HPV-specific T-cell clones and common TCR motifs. Whether T-cell immunity against the HPV oncoproteins E6 and E7 changes during chemoradiotherapy and whether survival is affected by this immunity were examined in the study. The candidate HPV-specific TCRs and motifs were subsequently tracked in TCR repertoires obtained from about 79 patients with HPV-related cancers.

V lost 1 base and J lost 5 bases; the stretch between them is 15 bases long. CDR1 and CDR2 (SGHVS, FQNEAQ) derive from the germline V gene. The CDR3 holds 16 amino acids from the cysteine to the phenylalanine. The sequence is cut down to CDR3 DNA, 48 bases in frame from base 1. Because repertoires were sampled repeatedly during chemoradiotherapy, clonal expansion in the tumor microenvironment could be followed. As to this clone: What antigen it recognizes has not been identified. Base qualities were left out, and no much larger clone turns up one base away.

Libraries were built with the immunoSEQ multiplex PCR assay. In TCRdb, the immuneACCESS table is reduced to in-frame sequences with V and J assigned. These tables do not hold every clone; where another copy was compared, an unresolved V gene accounts for under half, and the others remain unexplained. In all, the sample holds roughly 20,000 clones, and about 80% of those were seen once. The ten largest account for 3.7% of the sample. Results and caveats for the whole study, not just this receptor: In HPV16-positive patients, expansion of HPV-responsive T cells during chemoradiotherapy was found to be associated with improved recurrence-free survival. Expansion of candidate HPV-specific clones and E7-related TCR motifs was observed in the tumor microenvironment during treatment, whereas no such expansion was observed for non-HPV-specific T cells. The survival association was reported for HPV16-positive patients, and the functional definition of HPV-specific T cells was derived from only two HPV16-positive patients.

The sequence was collected from a human donor with HPV-associated anogenital cancer. The V gene is TRBV7-8 and the J gene is TRBJ1-5; matching of 5 bases hints at TRBD1 as the D gene. The sample in question was blood, obtained from a patient who underwent chemoradiotherapy. The DNA is TGTGCCAGCAGCTTAGGGACACACCGTACCGATCAGCCCCAGCATTTT. Translated, this gives CASSLGTHRTDQPQHF.